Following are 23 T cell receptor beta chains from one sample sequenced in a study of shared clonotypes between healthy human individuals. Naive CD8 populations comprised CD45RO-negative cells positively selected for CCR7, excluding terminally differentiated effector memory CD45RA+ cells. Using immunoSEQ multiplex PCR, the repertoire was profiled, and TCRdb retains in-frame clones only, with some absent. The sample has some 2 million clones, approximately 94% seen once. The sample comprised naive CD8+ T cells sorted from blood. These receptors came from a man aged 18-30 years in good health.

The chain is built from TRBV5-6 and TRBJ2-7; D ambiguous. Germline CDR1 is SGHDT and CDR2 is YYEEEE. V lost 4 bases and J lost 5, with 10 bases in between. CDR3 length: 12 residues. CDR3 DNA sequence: TGTGCCAGCAGCCTCCAAATCGACGAGCAGTACTTC. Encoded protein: CASSLQIDEQYF.

The CDR3: CASSGTEATNEKLFF. The CDR3 DNA reads TGTGCCAGCAGCGGAACCGAGGCAACTAATGAAAAACTGTTTTTT. The gene calls are TRBV7-6 and TRBJ1-4, with unresolved D. Looked up from germline, CDR1 is SGHVS and CDR2 is FNYEAQ. There are 15 residues in the CDR3. V lost 5 bases and J lost 0, with 10 bases in between.

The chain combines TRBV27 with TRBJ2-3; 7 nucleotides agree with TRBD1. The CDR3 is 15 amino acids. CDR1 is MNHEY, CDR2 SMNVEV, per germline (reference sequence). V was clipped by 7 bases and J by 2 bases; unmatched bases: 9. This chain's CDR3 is CASNPGQGDTDTQYF. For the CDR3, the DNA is TGTGCCAGCAATCCCGGGCAGGGGGACACAGATACGCAGTATTTT.

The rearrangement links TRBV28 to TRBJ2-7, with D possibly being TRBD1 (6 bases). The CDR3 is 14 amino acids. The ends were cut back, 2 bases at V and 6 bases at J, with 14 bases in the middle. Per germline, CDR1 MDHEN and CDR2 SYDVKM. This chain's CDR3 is CASSLIGAGVEQYF. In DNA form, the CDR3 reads TGTGCCAGCAGTTTAATAGGGGCAGGGGTCGAGCAGTACTTC.

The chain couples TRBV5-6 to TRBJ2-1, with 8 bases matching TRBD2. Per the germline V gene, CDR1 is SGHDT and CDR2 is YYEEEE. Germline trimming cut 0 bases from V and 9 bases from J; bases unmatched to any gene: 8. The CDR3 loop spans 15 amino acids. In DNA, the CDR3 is TGTGCCAGCAGCTTGGCCGGGGGGGGCCACGGTGAGCAGTTCTTC. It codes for CASSLAGGGHGEQFF. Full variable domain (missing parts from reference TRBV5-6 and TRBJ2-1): DAGVTQSPTHLIKTRGQQVTLRCSPKSGHDTVSWYQQALGQGPQFIFQYYEEEERQRGNFPDRFSGHQFPNYSSELNVNALLLGDSALYLCASSLAGGGHGEQFFGPGTRLTVL.

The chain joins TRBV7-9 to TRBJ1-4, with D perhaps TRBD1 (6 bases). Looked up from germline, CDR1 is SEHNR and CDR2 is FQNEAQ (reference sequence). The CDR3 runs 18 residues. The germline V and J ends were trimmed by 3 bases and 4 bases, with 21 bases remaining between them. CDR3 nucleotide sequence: TGTGCCAGCAGCTTGACCGCTATTACAGGGAGGCATAATGAAAAACTGTTTTTT. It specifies CASSLTAITGRHNEKLFF.

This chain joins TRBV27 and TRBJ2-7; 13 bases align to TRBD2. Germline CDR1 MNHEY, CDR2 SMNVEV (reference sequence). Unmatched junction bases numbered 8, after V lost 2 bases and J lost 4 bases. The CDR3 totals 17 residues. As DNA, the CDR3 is TGTGCCAGCAGTTTAGTCGGGACTAGCGGGATGTTGTACGAGCAGTACTTC. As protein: CASSLVGTSGMLYEQYF.

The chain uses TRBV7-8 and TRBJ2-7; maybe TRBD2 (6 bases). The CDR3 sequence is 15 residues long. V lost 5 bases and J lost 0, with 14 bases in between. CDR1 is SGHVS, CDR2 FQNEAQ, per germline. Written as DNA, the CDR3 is TGTGCCAGCAGCCCTCTAGCGTGGGGCTCCTACGAGCAGTACTTC. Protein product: CASSPLAWGSYEQYF.

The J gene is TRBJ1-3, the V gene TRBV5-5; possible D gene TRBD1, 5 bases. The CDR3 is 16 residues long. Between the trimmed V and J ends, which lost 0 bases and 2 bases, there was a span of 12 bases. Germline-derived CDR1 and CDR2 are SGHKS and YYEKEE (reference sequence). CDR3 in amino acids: CASSLAWRGTGNTIYF. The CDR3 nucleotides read TGTGCCAGCAGCTTGGCCTGGCGGGGGACTGGAAACACCATATATTTT.

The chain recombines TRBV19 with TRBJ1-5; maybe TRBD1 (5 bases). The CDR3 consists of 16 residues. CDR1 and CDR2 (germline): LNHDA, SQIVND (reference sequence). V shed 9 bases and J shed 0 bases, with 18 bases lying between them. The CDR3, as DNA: TGTGCCAGCGTTTCCGGGACTCTTTATAGCAATCAGCCCCAGCATTTT. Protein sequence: CASVSGTLYSNQPQHF. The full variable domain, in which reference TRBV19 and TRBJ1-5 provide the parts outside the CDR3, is DGGITQSPKYLFRKEGQNVTLSCEQNLNHDAMYWYRQDPGQGLRLIYYSQIVNDFQKGDIAEGYSVSREKKESFPLTVTSAQKNPTAFYLCASVSGTLYSNQPQHFGDGTRLSIL.

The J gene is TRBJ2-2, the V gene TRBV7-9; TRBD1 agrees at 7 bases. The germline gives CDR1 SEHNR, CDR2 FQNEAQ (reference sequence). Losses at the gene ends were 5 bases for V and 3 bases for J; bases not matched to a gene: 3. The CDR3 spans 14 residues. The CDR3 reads CASSPDRDTGELFF. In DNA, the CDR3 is TGTGCCAGCAGCCCCGACAGGGACACCGGGGAGCTGTTTTTT.

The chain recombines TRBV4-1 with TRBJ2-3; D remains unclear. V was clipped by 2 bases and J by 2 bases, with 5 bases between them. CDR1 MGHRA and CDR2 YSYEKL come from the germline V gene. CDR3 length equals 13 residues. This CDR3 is CASSQKPTDTQYF. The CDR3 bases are TGCGCCAGCAGCCAAAAACCCACAGATACGCAGTATTTT.

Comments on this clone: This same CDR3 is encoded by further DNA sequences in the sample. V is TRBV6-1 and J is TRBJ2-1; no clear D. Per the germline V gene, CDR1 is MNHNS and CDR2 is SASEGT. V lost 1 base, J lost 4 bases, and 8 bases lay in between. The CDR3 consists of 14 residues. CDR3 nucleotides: TGTGCCAGCAGTGAAGGGCAGAGTTACAATGAGCAGTTCTTC. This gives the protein CASSEGQSYNEQFF.

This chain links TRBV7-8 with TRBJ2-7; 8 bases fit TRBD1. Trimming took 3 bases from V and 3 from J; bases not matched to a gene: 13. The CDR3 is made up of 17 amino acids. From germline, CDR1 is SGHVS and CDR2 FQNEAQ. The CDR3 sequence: CASSLGRHGGTGYEQYF. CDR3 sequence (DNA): TGTGCCAGCAGCTTGGGACGACACGGAGGGACAGGCTACGAGCAGTACTTC.

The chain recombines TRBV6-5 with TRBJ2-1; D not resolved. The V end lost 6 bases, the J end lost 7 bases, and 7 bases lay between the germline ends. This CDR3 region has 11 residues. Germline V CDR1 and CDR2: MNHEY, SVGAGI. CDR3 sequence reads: CASSVGNEQFF. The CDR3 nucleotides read TGTGCCAGCAGCGTAGGTAATGAGCAGTTCTTC.

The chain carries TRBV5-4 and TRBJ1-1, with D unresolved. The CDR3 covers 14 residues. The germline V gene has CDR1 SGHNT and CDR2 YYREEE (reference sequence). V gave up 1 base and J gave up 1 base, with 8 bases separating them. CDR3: CASSLYPENTEAFF. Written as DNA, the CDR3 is TGTGCCAGCAGCTTGTATCCAGAGAACACTGAAGCTTTCTTT.

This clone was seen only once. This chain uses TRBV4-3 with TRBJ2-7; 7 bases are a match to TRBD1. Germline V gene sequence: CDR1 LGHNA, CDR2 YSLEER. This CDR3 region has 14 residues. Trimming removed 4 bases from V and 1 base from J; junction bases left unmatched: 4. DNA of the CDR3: TGCGCCAGCAGCCCCACGACAGGGTCCTACGAGCAGTACTTC. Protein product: CASSPTTGSYEQYF.

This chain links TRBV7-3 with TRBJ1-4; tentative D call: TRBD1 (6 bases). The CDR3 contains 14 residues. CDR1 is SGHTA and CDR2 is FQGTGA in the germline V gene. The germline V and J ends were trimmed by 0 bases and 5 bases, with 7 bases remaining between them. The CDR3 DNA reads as TGTGCCAGCAGCTTAACAGGGGGGAATGAAAAACTGTTTTTT. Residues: CASSLTGGNEKLFF.

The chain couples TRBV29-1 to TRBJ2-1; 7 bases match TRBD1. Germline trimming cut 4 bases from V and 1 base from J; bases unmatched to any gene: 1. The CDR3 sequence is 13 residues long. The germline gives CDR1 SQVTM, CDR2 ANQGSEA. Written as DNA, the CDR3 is TGCAGCGTTGTGGGACAGTCCTACAATGAGCAGTTCTTC. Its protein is CSVVGQSYNEQFF.

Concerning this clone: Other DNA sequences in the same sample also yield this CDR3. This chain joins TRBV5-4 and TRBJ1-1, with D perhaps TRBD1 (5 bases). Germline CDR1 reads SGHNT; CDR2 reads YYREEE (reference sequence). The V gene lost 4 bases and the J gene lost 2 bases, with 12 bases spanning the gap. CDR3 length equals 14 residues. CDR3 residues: CASSPGTGNTEAFF. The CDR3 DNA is TGTGCCAGCAGCCCCGGGACGGGAAACACTGAAGCTTTCTTT. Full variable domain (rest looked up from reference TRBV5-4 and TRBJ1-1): ETGVTQSPTHLIKTRGQQVTLRCSSQSGHNTVSWYQQALGQGPQFIFQYYREEENGRGNFPPRFSGLQFPNYSSELNVNALELDDSALYLCASSPGTGNTEAFFGQGTRLTVV.

The CDR3, as DNA: TGTGCCAGCAGTGAACCCCCGGGGGGCGCTGAAGCTTTCTTT. Translated, it gives CASSEPPGGAEAFF. This rearrangement joins TRBV6-1 to TRBJ1-1; a weak D match, TRBD1 (6 bases). The CDR3 contains 14 residues. Germline-derived CDR1 and CDR2 are MNHNS and SASEGT. V was clipped by 2 bases and J by 6 bases, with 13 bases between them.

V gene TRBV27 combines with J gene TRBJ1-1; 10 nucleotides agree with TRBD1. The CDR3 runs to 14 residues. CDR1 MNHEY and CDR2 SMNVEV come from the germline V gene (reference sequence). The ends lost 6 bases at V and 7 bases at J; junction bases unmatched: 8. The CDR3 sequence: CASSLGQGVREAFF. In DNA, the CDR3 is TGTGCCAGCAGCCTCGGACAGGGGGTTCGTGAAGCTTTCTTT.

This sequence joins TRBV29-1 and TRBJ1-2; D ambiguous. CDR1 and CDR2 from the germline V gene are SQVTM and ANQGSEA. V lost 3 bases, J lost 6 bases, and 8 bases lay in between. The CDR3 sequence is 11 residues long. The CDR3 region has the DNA TGCAGCGTTGAGCTAGCGGATGGCTACACCTTC. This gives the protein CSVELADGYTF.